The 3 T cell receptor beta chains given below trace back to one sample, sequenced in a study of cytomegalovirus exposure and HLA in healthy donors (dated by TCRdb to between 2016 and 2019). Libraries were prepared through the immunoSEQ multiplex PCR assay. For the multiplex PCR, a mixture combining 60 forward primers for TCR Vbeta segments and 13 reverse primers for TCR Jbeta segments was used. This immuneACCESS table, as held by TCRdb, lists in-frame sequences with V and J called but not all clones. Of the missing ones, under half trace to an unresolved V gene in checked studies; the others have no known cause. The sample contains some 160,000 clones, approximately 85% of them found a single time. In total, the top ten clones hold 2.5% of the sample. Sequences were obtained from PBMCs. These receptors originate from a man aged 30 to 45 in good health and CMV-seropositive.

V gene TRBV30 combines with J gene TRBJ2-2; tentatively, D is TRBD1 (6 bases). The germline V and J ends were trimmed by 4 bases and 5 bases, with 11 bases remaining between them. Germline V gene data show CDR1 as GTSNPN and CDR2 as SVGIG (reference sequence). This CDR3 has 13 amino acids. This chain's CDR3 is CAWTGAGTGELFF. The CDR3 region has the DNA TGTGCCTGGACAGGGGCGGGTACCGGGGAGCTGTTTTTT.

The genes are TRBV6-5 and TRBJ2-2; 8 positions agree with TRBD1. The germline V gene has CDR1 MNHEY and CDR2 SVGAGI. The CDR3 length is 15 residues. With 5 bases clipped from V and 7 bases from J, the junction kept 9 bases outside the gene matches. CDR3 sequence reads: CASSRQGNSGGELFF. CDR3 bases: TGTGCCAGCAGTCGACAGGGGAATTCCGGCGGGGAGCTGTTTTTT.

The chain uses TRBV7-2 and TRBJ1-1; D may be TRBD1 (6 bases). V lost 5 bases, J lost 4 bases, and 14 bases lay in between. Germline lookup yields CDR1 SGHTA and CDR2 FQGNSA. There are 14 residues in the CDR3. CDR3 sequence reads: CASSPQGWGTEAFF. The CDR3 bases are TGTGCCAGCAGCCCACAGGGCTGGGGCACTGAAGCTTTCTTT.